This T cell receptor beta chain came from a study of blood T cell repertoires in COVID-19. Study-level information: Sites across the United States, Italy and Spain contributed samples from acute and convalescent COVID-19.

Germline CDR1 ENHRY, CDR2 SYGVKD. The CDR3 is 11 residues long. Trimming cost V 6 bases and J 10 bases, with 12 bases left between them. The repertoire was sequenced with immunoSEQ multiplex PCR; TCRdb's copy has only in-frame clones and lacks some. Found here are 400,000 or so clones, about 90% of them singletons; the top ten hold roughly 0.84%. V gene TRBV10-3 combines with J gene TRBJ1-2, with a weak D call TRBD1 (5 bases). This TCR came from a man between 18 and 29 years old with COVID-19, enrolled during active disease. The sample comprised peripheral blood. CDR3: CAISLTGDYTF. The CDR3 DNA reads as TGTGCCATCAGCCTTACAGGAGACTACACCTTC.